This T cell receptor (beta chain) was identified during a study of memory CD4+ T cells and cytomegalovirus serostatus. Overall study: Donors were healthy Belgian adults, under 10 CMV seropositive and around 24 seronegative.

Single viable CD3+CD4+CD8-CD45RO+ cells were sorted as the memory CD4+ T cells. Regarding the study as a whole: The CMV-associated TCR signature appears largely within the CD4+ memory repertoire. CMV serostatus prediction reached median AUC about 0.95, or 0.9 with US-trained model.

Germline CDR1 is MNHEY and CDR2 is SMNVEV (reference sequence). The CDR3 is 13 amino acids. V lost 3 bases and J lost 7, with 10 bases in between. As to this clone: The antigen remains undetermined.

Per the authors' pipeline: Out-of-frame sequences were removed, leaving 2,204,828 distinct TCRbeta sequences. Here immunoSEQ multiplex PCR was the method, and the copy in TCRdb shows in-frame clones only, minus some. Clone size and the V and J calls come from that table; the DNA yielded D and trimming. Counted here are approximately 52,000 clones, 78% occurring once; the ten biggest clones make up about 0.77%. This sequence was found in an adult in good health and CMV-seronegative. Material: memory CD4+ T cells from blood. This sequence joins TRBV27 and TRBJ1-3; D gene uncertain. The CDR3 reads CASSFSHGNTIYF. In nucleotides, the CDR3 is TGTGCCAGCAGTTTTTCACACGGGAACACCATATATTTT.